This record covers a single T cell receptor beta chain. Each cDNA got a UMI-containing oligo ligated at its 3' end. An equimolar mix of RC1.1 and RC1.2 primed the beta chain across TRBC1 and TRBC2. TCRdb redid the calling of the UMI-ligation and nested PCR reads with MiXCR, one entry per CDR3 protein. The sample yields around 35,000 distinct CDR3 sequences, about a tenth seen once. The sample is drawn from a study of quantifying T cell responses using KT2 cells. Whole-study context: cDNA was made from DNase-treated RNA using alpha and beta constant primers.

CDR3 length equals 15 residues. Looked up from germline, CDR1 is SGHTA and CDR2 is FQGNSA. The junction had 2 bases not matched to a gene; V was cut back by 1 base and J by 1 base. This receptor was obtained from a human donor. Material: PBMCs spiked with cells of the T cell clone KT2. V gene TRBV7-2 combines with J gene TRBJ2-5; TRBD1 matches at 8 bases. This CDR3 is CASSLVGQGQETQYF. DNA of the CDR3: TGTGCCAGCAGCTTAGTCGGACAGGGCCAAGAGACCCAGTACTTC.